The clone carrying this T cell receptor (beta chain) was observed at least ten times. TCRdb fed the RT-PCR reads into MiXCR, producing one record per CDR3 protein. The table lists 550,000 to 750,000 distinct CDR3 sequences, more than 13% of them singletons. Germline V gives CDR1 ENHRY, CDR2 SYGVKD. V gave up 7 bases and J gave up 5 bases; unmatched junction bases: 5. This CDR3 contains 15 residues. The sequenced material came from memory CD4+ T cells from blood. The sequence was obtained from a female donor in good health, serving as a healthy control. This chain connects TRBV10-3 to TRBJ2-7, with 16 bases aligning to TRBD2. Here the CDR3 reads CAIKGLAGGGNEQYF. Here the CDR3 DNA reads TGTGCCATCAAGGGACTAGCGGGAGGGGGCAACGAGCAGTACTTC.